These 10 T cell receptor beta chains came from one sample sequenced in a study of blood T cell repertoires in COVID-19. Using immunoSEQ multiplex PCR, the repertoire was profiled, and TCRdb retains in-frame clones only, with some absent. The sample records 100,000 or so clones, just under 85% being singletons. The sequencing sample was made of peripheral blood. These receptors all come from a man aged 45-65 years with active or convalescent COVID-19.

The chain links TRBV18 to TRBJ1-4; 7 bases are shared with TRBD1. V gave up 0 bases and J gave up 4 bases; unmatched junction bases: 2. Germline V gene sequence: CDR1 KGHSH, CDR2 LQKENI. CDR3 length equals 15 residues. CDR3 in DNA: TGTGCCAGCTCACCACCTAGGGACAGTAATGAAAAACTGTTTTTT. Its protein is CASSPPRDSNEKLFF.

The chain recombines TRBV3-1 (or the pseudogene TRBV3-2) with TRBJ2-7; the D gene is possibly TRBD1 (6 bases). Trimming cost V 4 bases and J 6 bases, with 19 bases left between them. Germline values: CDR1 LGHDT, CDR2 YNNKEL (reference sequence). This CDR3 region has 15 residues. This CDR3 reads CASSRGWTAQGEQYF. The CDR3 DNA reads as TGTGCCAGCAGCCGGGGTTGGACAGCCCAGGGCGAGCAGTACTTC.

This chain uses TRBV6-5 with TRBJ1-3; unclear D gene. The V and J ends lost 4 bases and 3 bases respectively, with 10 bases between them. CDR3 length: 14 amino acids. The V gene's germline CDR1 is MNHEY and CDR2 SVGAGI. CDR3 sequence reads: CASSWSRDGNTIYF. The CDR3 DNA reads as TGTGCCAGCAGTTGGTCTCGGGATGGAAACACCATATATTTT.

The chain is built from TRBV24-1 and TRBJ1-5; 7 bases are a match to TRBD1. Germline-derived CDR1 and CDR2 are KGHDR and SFDVKD. The CDR3 is 16 amino acids. Trimming cost V 2 bases and J 4 bases; bases outside gene matches: 7. The CDR3 region has the DNA TGTGCCACCAGTGATTCTCAGGGGGTGGGTAATCAGCCCCAGCATTTT. Translating gives CATSDSQGVGNQPQHF.

The gene calls are TRBV5-1 and TRBJ2-3, with 9 bases lining up with TRBD2. The CDR3 consists of 15 residues. Germline CDR1 and CDR2: SGHRS and YFSETQ. Trimming took 0 bases from V and 4 from J; bases not matched to a gene: 3. CDR3 DNA: TGCGCCAGCAGCTTGGGTAGCGGGAGTCCAGATACGCAGTATTTT. Protein product: CASSLGSGSPDTQYF.

This chain links TRBV13 with TRBJ2-1, with 11 positions matching TRBD2. CDR3 length equals 16 residues. The V gene end was trimmed by 5 bases and the J gene end by 9 bases; junction bases not matched to a gene: 12. Germline-derived CDR1 and CDR2 are PRHDT and FYEKMQ (reference sequence). CDR3 coding DNA: TGTGCCAGCAGCCCAGGACTAGCGGGTCAAGGGGGTGAGCAGTTCTTC. Translation: CASSPGLAGQGGEQFF.

The rearrangement uses TRBV30 and TRBJ2-7, with TRBD2 matching 9 bases. Germline V CDR1 and CDR2: GTSNPN, SVGIG (reference sequence). With V trimmed by 4 bases and J by 2 bases, 6 bases remained unmatched. The CDR3 spans 14 residues. CDR3 sequence (DNA): TGTGCCTGGAATGTAGCGGGGGTAACCTACGAGCAGTACTTC. Translated: CAWNVAGVTYEQYF.

The rearrangement joins TRBV19 to TRBJ2-5, with 8 nucleotides matching TRBD1. CDR3 size: 16 residues. J was trimmed by 2 bases and V by 5 bases; bases with no gene match: 10. Germline CDR1 and CDR2: LNHDA and SQIVND (reference sequence). The CDR3 sequence: CASSSPGQAFQETQYF. In DNA form, the CDR3 reads TGTGCCAGTAGTTCGCCGGGACAGGCGTTTCAAGAGACCCAGTACTTC.

The chain recombines TRBV24-1 with TRBJ2-2, with D maybe TRBD1 (5 bases). V gave up 1 base and J gave up 7 bases, with 9 bases separating them. CDR3 length: 14 residues. The germline CDR1 and CDR2 sequences are KGHDR and SFDVKD. CDR3 amino acids: CATSDFQGSGELFF. For the CDR3, the DNA is TGTGCCACCAGTGATTTCCAGGGCAGCGGGGAGCTGTTTTTT.

This clone has at least ten counts. This sample also contains other DNA sequences that code for the same CDR3. The CDR3 DNA reads as TGTGCCAGCTCACCGGGACAGGGGGATGAAAAACTGTTTTTT. It specifies CASSPGQGDEKLFF. The rearrangement joins TRBV18 to TRBJ1-4; TRBD1 matches at 11 bases. Germline V CDR1 and CDR2: KGHSH, LQKENI. V lost 3 bases and J lost 6; bases outside the gene matches: 0. This CDR3 has 14 amino acids.